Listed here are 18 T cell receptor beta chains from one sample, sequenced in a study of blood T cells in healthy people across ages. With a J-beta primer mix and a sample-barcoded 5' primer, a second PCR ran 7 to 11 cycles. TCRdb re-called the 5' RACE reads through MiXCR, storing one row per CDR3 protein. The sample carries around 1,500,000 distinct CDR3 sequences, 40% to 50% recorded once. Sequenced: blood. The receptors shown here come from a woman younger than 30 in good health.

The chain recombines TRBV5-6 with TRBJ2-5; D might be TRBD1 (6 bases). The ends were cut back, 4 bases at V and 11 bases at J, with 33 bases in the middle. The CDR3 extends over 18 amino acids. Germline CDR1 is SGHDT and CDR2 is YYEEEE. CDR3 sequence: CASSPALGVGHRYNEQYF. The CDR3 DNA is TGTGCCAGCAGCCCAGCCTTGGGGGTGGGACATCGCTACAATGAGCAGTACTTC.

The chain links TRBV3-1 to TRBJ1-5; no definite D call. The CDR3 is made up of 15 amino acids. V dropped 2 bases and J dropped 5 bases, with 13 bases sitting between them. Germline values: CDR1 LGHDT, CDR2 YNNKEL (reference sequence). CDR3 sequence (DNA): TGTGCCAGCAGCCAAACCCGGGCCCTACATCAGCCCCAGCATTTT. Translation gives CASSQTRALHQPQHF.

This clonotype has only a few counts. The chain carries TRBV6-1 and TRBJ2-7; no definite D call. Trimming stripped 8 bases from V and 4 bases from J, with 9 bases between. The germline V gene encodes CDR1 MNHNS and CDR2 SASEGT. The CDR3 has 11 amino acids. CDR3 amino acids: CASGMFYEQYF. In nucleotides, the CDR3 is TGTGCCAGCGGCATGTTTTACGAGCAGTACTTC.

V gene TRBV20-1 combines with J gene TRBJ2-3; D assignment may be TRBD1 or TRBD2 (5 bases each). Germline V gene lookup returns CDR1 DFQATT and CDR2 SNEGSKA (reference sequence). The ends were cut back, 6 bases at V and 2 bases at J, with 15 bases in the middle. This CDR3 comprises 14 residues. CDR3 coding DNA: TGCAGTGCCGCACCGGGACCTTACACAGATACGCAGTATTTT. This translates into CSAAPGPYTDTQYF.

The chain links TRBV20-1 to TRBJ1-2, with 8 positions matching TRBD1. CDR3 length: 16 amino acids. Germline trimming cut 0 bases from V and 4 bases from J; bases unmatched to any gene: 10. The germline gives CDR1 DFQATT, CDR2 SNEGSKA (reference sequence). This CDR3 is CSARDPVTGGGYGYTF. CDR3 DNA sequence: TGCAGTGCTAGAGACCCCGTAACAGGGGGAGGCTATGGCTACACCTTC.

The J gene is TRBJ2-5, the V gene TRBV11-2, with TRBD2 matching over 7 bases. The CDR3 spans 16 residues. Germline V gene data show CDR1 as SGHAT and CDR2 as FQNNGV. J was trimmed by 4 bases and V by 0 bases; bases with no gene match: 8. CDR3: CASSLDTGGRVETQYF. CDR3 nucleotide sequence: TGTGCCAGCAGCTTAGATACTGGCGGGAGAGTAGAGACCCAGTACTTC. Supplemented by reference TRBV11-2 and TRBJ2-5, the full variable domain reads EAGVAQSPRYKIIEKRQSVAFWCNPISGHATLYWYQQILGQGPKLLIQFQNNGVVDDSQLPKDRFSAERLKGVDSTLKIQPAKLEDSAVYLCASSLDTGGRVETQYFGPGTRLLVL.

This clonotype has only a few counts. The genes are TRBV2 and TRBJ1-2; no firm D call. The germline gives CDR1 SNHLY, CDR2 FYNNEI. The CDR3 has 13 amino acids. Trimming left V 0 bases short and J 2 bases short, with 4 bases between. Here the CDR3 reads CASSEAVNYGYTF. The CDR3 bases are TGTGCCAGCAGTGAAGCGGTGAACTATGGCTACACCTTC.

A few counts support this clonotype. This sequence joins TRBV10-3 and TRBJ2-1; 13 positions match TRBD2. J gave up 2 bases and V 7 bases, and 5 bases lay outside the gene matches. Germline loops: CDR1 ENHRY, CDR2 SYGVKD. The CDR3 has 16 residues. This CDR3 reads CAINGLAGVPYNEQFF. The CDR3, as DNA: TGTGCCATCAACGGACTAGCGGGAGTTCCCTACAATGAGCAGTTCTTC.

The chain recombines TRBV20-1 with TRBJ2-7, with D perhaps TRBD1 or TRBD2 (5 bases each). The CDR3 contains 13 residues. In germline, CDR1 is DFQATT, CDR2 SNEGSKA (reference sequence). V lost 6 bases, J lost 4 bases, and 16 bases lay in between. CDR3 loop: CSAPRGREYEQYF. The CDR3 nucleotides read TGCAGTGCCCCACGGGGCAGAGAATACGAGCAGTACTTC.

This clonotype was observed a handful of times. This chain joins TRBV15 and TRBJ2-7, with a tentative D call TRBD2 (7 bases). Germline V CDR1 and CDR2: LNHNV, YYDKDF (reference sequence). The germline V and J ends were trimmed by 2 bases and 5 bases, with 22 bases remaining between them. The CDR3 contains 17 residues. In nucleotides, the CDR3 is TGTGCCACCAGCAGACAAACCGGGGGGCTGGCTGAAGACGAGCAGTACTTC. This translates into CATSRQTGGLAEDEQYF.

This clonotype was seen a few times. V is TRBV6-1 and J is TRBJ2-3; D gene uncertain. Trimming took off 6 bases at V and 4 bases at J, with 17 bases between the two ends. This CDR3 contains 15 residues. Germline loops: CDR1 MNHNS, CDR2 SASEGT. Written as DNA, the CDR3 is TGTGCCAGCAGGGTCTTGGCAGGACGGGCAGATACGCAGTATTTT. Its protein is CASRVLAGRADTQYF.

The CDR3 bases are TGTGCCAGCAGTCGTCAGGGGCGCTATGGCTACACCTTC. This codes for CASSRQGRYGYTF. V usage is TRBV28 and J usage is TRBJ1-2, with D possibly matching TRBD1 (6 bases). The length of the CDR3 is 13 residues. Trimming cost V 5 bases and J 4 bases, with 11 bases left between them. Germline V gene lookup returns CDR1 MDHEN and CDR2 SYDVKM.

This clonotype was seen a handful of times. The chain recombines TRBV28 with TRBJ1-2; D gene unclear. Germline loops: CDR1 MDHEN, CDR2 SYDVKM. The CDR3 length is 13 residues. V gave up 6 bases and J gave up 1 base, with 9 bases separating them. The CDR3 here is CASRPGNNYGYTF. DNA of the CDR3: TGTGCCAGCAGGCCAGGAAATAACTATGGCTACACCTTC.

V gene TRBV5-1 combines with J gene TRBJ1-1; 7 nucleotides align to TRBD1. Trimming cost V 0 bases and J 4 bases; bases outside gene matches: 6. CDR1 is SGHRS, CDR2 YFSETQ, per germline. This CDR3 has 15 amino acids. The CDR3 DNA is TGCGCCAGCAGCTTGGGGGACAGCGGACTCACTGAAGCTTTCTTT. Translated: CASSLGDSGLTEAFF.

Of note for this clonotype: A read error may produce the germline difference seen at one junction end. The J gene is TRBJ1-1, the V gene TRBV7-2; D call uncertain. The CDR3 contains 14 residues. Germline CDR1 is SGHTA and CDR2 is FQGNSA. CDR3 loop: CASSPPNGNTEDFF. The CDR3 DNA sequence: TGTGCCAGCAGCCCTCCGAACGGGAACACTGAAGATTTCTTT. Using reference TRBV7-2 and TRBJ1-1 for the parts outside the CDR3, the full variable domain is GAGVSQSPSNKVTEKGKDVELRCDPISGHTALYWYRQSLGQGLEFLIYFQGNSAPDKSGLPSDRFSAERTGGSVSTLTIQRTQQEDSAVYLCASSPPNGNTEDFFGQGTRLTVV.

The CDR3 reads CASSPTGSDTQYF. The CDR3, as DNA: TGTGCCAGCAGTCCTACAGGGAGTGATACGCAGTATTTT. The V call is TRBV6-5, the J call TRBJ2-3; TRBD1 is a possible D gene (6 bases). CDR3 length: 13 amino acids. Germline CDR1 and CDR2: MNHEY and SVGAGI. Trimming removed 5 bases from V and 6 bases from J, with 12 bases in between.

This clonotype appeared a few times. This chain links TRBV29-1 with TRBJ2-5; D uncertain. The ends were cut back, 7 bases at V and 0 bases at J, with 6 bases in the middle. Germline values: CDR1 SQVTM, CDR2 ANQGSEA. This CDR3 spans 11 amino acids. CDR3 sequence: CSGHNQETQYF. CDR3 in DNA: TGCAGCGGACATAACCAAGAGACCCAGTACTTC.

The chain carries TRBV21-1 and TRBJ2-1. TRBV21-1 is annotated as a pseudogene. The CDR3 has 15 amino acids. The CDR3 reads CASSLDGDFPNEQFF. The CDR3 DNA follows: TGTGCCAGCAGCCTTGACGGTGATTTCCCCAATGAGCAGTTCTTC.